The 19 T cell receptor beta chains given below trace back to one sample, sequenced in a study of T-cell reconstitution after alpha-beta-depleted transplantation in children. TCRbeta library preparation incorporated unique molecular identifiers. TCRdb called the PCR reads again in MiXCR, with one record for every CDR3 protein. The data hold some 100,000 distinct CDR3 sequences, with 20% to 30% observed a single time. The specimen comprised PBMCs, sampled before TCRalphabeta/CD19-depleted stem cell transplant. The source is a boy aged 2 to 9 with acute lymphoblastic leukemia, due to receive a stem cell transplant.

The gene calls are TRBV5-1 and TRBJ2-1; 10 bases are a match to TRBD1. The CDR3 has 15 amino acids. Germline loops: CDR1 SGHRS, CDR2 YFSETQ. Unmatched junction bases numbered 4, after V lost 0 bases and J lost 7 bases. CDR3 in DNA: TGCGCCAGCAGCTTGGCGCGACAGGGGGCGAATGAGCAGTTCTTC. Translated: CASSLARQGANEQFF.

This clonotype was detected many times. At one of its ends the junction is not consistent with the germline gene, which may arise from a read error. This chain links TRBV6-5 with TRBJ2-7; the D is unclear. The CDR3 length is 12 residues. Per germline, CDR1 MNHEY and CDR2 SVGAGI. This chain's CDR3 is CASSPDGYEQYF. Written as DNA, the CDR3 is TGCGCCAGCAGTCCTGACGGTTACGAGCAGTACTTC.

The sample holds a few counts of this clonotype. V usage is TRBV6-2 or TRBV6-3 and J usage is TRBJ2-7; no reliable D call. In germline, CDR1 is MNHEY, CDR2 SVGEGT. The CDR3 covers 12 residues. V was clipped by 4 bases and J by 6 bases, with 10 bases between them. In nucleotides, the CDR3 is TGTGCCAGCAGTTTCAGGACCGCCGAGCAGTACTTC. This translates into CASSFRTAEQYF.

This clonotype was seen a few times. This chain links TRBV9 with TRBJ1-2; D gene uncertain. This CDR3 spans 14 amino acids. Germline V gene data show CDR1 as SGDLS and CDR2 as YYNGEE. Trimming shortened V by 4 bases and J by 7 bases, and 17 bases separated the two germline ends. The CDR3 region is CASSPRGRVSGYTF. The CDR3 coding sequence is TGTGCCAGCAGCCCCCGTGGGAGGGTCTCTGGCTACACCTTC. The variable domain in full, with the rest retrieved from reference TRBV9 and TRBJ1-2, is DSGVTQTPKHLITATGQRVTLRCSPRSGDLSVYWYQQSLDQGLQFLIQYYNGEERAKGNILERFSAQQFPDLHSELNLSSLELGDSALYFCASSPRGRVSGYTFGSGTRLTVV.

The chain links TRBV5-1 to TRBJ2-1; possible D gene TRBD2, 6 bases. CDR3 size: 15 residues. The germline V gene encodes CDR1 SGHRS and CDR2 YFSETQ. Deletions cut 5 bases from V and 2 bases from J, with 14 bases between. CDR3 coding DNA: TGCGCCAGCAGTCGGGACTTTGAACCCTACAATGAGCAGTTCTTC. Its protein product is CASSRDFEPYNEQFF.

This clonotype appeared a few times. The CDR3 reads CASSVVAEAFF. CDR3 nucleotides: TGTGCCAGCAGCGTGGTCGCTGAAGCTTTCTTT. This chain connects TRBV12-3 or TRBV12-4 to TRBJ1-1; D not certain. This CDR3 region has 11 residues. Trimming removed 6 bases at V and 6 bases at J, with 8 bases between.

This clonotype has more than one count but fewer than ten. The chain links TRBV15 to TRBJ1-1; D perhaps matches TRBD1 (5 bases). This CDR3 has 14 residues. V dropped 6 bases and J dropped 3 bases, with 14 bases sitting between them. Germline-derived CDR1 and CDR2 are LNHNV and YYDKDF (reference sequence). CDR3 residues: CATSKGLGDTEAFF. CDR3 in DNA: TGTGCCACCAGTAAGGGATTGGGGGACACTGAAGCTTTCTTT.

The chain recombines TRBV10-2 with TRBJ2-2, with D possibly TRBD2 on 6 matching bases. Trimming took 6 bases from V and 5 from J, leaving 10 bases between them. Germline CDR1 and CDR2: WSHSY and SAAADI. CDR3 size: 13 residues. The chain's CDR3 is CASRGGGTGELFF. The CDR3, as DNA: TGCGCCAGCAGGGGCGGAGGGACCGGGGAGCTGTTTTTT.

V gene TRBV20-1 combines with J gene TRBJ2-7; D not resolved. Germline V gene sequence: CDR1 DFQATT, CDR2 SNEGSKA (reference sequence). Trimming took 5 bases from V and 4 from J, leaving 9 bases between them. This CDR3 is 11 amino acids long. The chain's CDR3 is CSAQKSYEQYF. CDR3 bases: TGCAGTGCTCAAAAGTCGTACGAGCAGTACTTC.

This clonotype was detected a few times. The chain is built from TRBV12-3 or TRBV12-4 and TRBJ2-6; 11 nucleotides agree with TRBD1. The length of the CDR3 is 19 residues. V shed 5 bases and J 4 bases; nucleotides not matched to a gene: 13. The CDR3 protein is CASSPTPGQGVSGANVLTF. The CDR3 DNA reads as TGTGCCAGCAGTCCAACCCCGGGACAGGGGGTTTCGGGGGCCAACGTCCTGACTTTC.

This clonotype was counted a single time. The CDR3 region is CASARERPNTGELFF. CDR3 nucleotides: TGTGCCAGCGCCCGGGAGCGGCCTAACACCGGGGAGCTGTTTTTT. The V call is TRBV28, the J call TRBJ2-2; weak D call: TRBD2 (6 bases). The CDR3 is 15 amino acids. The ends were cut back, 8 bases at V and 2 bases at J, with 15 bases in the middle. Per the germline V gene, CDR1 is MDHEN and CDR2 is SYDVKM.

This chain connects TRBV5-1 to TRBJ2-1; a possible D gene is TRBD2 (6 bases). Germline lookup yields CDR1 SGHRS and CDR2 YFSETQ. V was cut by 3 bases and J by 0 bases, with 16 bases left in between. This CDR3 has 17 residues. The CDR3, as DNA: TGCGCCAGCAGCTATTCAGCTAGCGCATCCTCCTACAATGAGCAGTTCTTC. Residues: CASSYSASASSYNEQFF.

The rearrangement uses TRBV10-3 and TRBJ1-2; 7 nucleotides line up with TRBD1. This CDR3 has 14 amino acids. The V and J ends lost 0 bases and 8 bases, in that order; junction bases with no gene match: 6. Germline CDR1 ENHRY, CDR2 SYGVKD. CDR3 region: CAISESVGQRGYTF. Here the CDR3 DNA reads TGTGCCATCAGTGAGTCGGTGGGACAGCGGGGCTACACCTTC.

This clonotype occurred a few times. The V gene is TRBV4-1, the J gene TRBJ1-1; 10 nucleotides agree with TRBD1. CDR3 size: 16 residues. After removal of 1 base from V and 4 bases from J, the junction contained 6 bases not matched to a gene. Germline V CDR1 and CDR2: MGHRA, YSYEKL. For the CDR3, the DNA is TGCGCCAGCAGCCAAGGCGACAGGGGGCGCGGCACTGAAGCTTTCTTT. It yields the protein CASSQGDRGRGTEAFF.

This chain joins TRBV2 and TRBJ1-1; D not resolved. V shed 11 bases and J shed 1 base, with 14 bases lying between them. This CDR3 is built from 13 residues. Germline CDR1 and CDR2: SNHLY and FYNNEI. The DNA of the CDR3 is TGTGCCGGCGCGGGAGGCTGGAACACTGAAGCTTTCTTT. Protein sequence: CAGAGGWNTEAFF.

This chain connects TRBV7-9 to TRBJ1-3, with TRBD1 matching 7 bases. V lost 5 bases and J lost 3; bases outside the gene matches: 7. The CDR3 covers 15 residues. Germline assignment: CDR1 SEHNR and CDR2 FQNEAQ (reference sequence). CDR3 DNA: TGTGCCAGCAGCACCTCCGGGACAGATGGAAACACCATATATTTT. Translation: CASSTSGTDGNTIYF.

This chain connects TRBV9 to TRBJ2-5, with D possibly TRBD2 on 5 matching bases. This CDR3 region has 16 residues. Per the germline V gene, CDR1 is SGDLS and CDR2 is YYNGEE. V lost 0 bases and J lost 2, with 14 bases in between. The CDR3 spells CASSVENGELQETQYF. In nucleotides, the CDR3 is TGTGCCAGCAGCGTAGAAAACGGGGAGTTACAAGAGACCCAGTACTTC.

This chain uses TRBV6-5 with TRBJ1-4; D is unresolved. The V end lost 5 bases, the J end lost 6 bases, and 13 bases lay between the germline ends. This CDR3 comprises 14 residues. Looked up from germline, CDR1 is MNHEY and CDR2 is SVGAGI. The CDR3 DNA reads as TGTGCCAGCAGTCATCGACCGGATTATGAAAAACTGTTTTTT. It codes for CASSHRPDYEKLFF.

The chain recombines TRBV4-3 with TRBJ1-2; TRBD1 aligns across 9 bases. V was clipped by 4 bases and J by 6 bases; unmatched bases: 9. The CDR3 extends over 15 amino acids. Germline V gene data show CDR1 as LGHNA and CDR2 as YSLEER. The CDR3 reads CASSPSQGARDGYTF. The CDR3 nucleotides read TGCGCCAGCAGCCCTTCACAGGGGGCGAGGGATGGCTACACCTTC.